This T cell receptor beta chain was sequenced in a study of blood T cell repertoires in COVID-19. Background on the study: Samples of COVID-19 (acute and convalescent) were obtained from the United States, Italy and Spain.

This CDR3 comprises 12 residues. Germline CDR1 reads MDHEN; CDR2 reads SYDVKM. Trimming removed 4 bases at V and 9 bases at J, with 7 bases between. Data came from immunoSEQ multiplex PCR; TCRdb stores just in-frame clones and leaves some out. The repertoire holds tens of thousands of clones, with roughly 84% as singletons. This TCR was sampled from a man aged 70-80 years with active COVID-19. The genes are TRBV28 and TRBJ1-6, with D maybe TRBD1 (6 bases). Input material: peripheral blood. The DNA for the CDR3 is TGTGCCAGCAGTTCACAGGGTTCACCCCTCCACTTT. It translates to CASSSQGSPLHF.